Listed here are 19 T cell receptor beta chains from one sample, sequenced in a study of cytomegalovirus exposure and HLA in healthy donors. The PCR made use of 60 Vbeta and 13 Jbeta primers. Clones were read by immunoSEQ multiplex PCR, and TCRdb kept only the in-frame ones, dropping some. Of roughly 120,000 clones listed, 77% are singletons. Sequencing was performed on PBMCs. The receptor source for this set is a human donor in good health.

The chain is built from TRBV7-3 and TRBJ2-1; D possibly corresponds to TRBD2 (6 bases). Germline assignment: CDR1 SGHTA and CDR2 FQGTGA. The CDR3 runs to 15 residues. V was clipped by 2 bases and J by 8 bases, with 16 bases between them. CDR3 bases: TGTGCCAGCAGCTTATTGGGTGGGGGGATCGATGAGCAGTTCTTC. This translates into CASSLLGGGIDEQFF.

This chain connects TRBV11-1 to TRBJ2-3; the D gene is possibly TRBD2 (5 bases). The CDR3 spans 15 residues. The V end lost 5 bases, the J end lost 0 bases, and 12 bases lay between the germline ends. CDR1 is SGHAT and CDR2 is FQDESV in the germline V gene (reference sequence). CDR3 in amino acids: CASSASERSTDTQYF. CDR3 in DNA: TGTGCCAGCAGCGCCTCGGAGCGGAGCACAGATACGCAGTATTTT.

The V and J genes are TRBV7-6 and TRBJ2-5; D possibly corresponds to TRBD1 (6 bases). The J call may be mistaken, given a closer DNA end match to TRBJ2-7. There are 15 residues in the CDR3. In germline, CDR1 is SGHVS, CDR2 FNYEAQ. The CDR3 DNA is TGTGCCAGCAGCTTACAGTTTGGGGGCGCCTACGAGCAGTACTTC. The encoded protein is CASSLQFGGAYEQYF.

J is TRBJ2-3 and V is TRBV4-1, with 11 bases aligning to TRBD2. Germline-derived CDR1 and CDR2 are MGHRA and YSYEKL. There are 16 residues in the CDR3. Germline trimming cut 1 base from V and 4 bases from J; bases unmatched to any gene: 4. The CDR3 region is CASSQGTLAGADTQYF. CDR3 DNA: TGCGCCAGCAGCCAAGGTACACTAGCGGGAGCAGATACGCAGTATTTT.

The V and J genes are TRBV5-1 and TRBJ1-1; maybe TRBD1 (6 bases). This CDR3 is 14 amino acids long. Germline V gene sequence: CDR1 SGHRS, CDR2 YFSETQ. V lost 7 bases to trimming and J lost 0 bases, with 13 bases between them. CDR3 residues: CASGSGTLNTEAFF. DNA of the CDR3: TGCGCCAGCGGATCCGGGACACTGAACACTGAAGCTTTCTTT.

V and J are TRBV27 and TRBJ1-4; 11 bases are a match to TRBD1. CDR1 MNHEY and CDR2 SMNVEV come from the germline V gene (reference sequence). This CDR3 contains 18 residues. V was clipped by 2 bases and J by 5 bases; unmatched bases: 10. CDR3 sequence reads: CASSLGAGQGVGNEKLFF. The CDR3 DNA reads TGTGCCAGCAGTTTAGGCGCGGGACAGGGGGTAGGGAATGAAAAACTGTTTTTT.

This clone occurred once. The genes are TRBV25-1 and TRBJ1-3, with 7 bases fitting TRBD1. The CDR3 sequence is 15 residues long. CDR1 and CDR2 (germline): MGHDK, SYGVNS. Trimming took 6 bases from V and 0 from J; bases not matched to a gene: 5. The CDR3 sequence: CASSSDRISGNTIYF. As DNA, the CDR3 is TGTGCCAGCAGCTCGGACAGGATCTCTGGAAACACCATATATTTT.

The rearrangement uses TRBV28 and TRBJ1-5, with D possibly TRBD1 on 6 matching bases. The CDR3 covers 20 residues. Germline V gene sequence: CDR1 MDHEN, CDR2 SYDVKM. Trimming removed 5 bases from V and 0 bases from J, with 26 bases in between. This CDR3 is CASSGPASGAFGLSNQPQHF. The CDR3 nucleotides are TGTGCCAGCAGTGGGCCGGCTTCAGGGGCGTTCGGGCTTAGCAATCAGCCCCAGCATTTT.

The chain links TRBV5-1 to TRBJ2-2, with D uncertain. CDR3 length equals 12 residues. Trimming stripped 2 bases from V and 6 bases from J, with 5 bases between. The germline V gene has CDR1 SGHRS and CDR2 YFSETQ. The CDR3 loop reads CASSFASGELFF. In DNA, the CDR3 is TGCGCCAGCAGCTTCGCGTCCGGGGAGCTGTTTTTT.

This clone was seen repeatedly, ten times or more. The V and J genes are TRBV5-4 and TRBJ1-1; 10 bases fit TRBD1. This CDR3 is 15 amino acids long. Germline CDR1 reads SGHNT; CDR2 reads YYREEE (reference sequence). Trimming removed 4 bases from V and 2 bases from J; junction bases left unmatched: 5. CDR3 sequence reads: CASSPTGGGNTEAFF. CDR3 bases: TGTGCCAGCAGCCCGACAGGGGGCGGAAACACTGAAGCTTTCTTT.

The gene calls are TRBV19 and TRBJ2-1, with a weak D call TRBD1 (6 bases). Germline V CDR1 and CDR2: LNHDA, SQIVND (reference sequence). V was shortened by 6 bases and J by 0 bases, with 12 bases between the two germline ends. CDR3 length equals 15 residues. CDR3 loop: CASRAGESSYNEQFF. In DNA form, the CDR3 reads TGTGCCAGTAGGGCAGGGGAGAGCTCCTACAATGAGCAGTTCTTC.

This clone was found a few times. The V gene is TRBV19, the J gene TRBJ1-5; D is possibly TRBD1 (5 bases). V was clipped by 1 base and J by 3 bases, with 13 bases between them. Germline V gene lookup returns CDR1 LNHDA and CDR2 SQIVND (reference sequence). The CDR3 totals 16 residues. CDR3 in amino acids: CASSIGRAGPNQPQHF. The DNA of the CDR3 is TGTGCCAGTAGTATAGGGAGGGCAGGGCCCAATCAGCCCCAGCATTTT.

The chain couples TRBV6-1 to TRBJ1-4; D may be TRBD1 (5 bases). The CDR3 is 14 residues long. Per germline, CDR1 MNHNS and CDR2 SASEGT. The V and J ends lost 6 bases and 8 bases respectively, with 16 bases between them. Here the CDR3 reads CASSLGGIYEKLFF. Here the CDR3 DNA reads TGTGCCAGCAGCCTCGGGGGTATCTACGAAAAACTGTTTTTT.

The chain carries TRBV5-1 and TRBJ2-7, with 9 nucleotides matching TRBD1. V gave up 0 bases and J gave up 2 bases; unmatched junction bases: 0. The CDR3 is 14 residues long. Looked up from germline, CDR1 is SGHRS and CDR2 is YFSETQ. As DNA, the CDR3 is TGCGCCAGCAGCTTGGGGGACAGGGCCTACGAGCAGTACTTC. Amino acid sequence: CASSLGDRAYEQYF. The whole variable domain, remainder taken from reference TRBV5-1 and TRBJ2-7, is KAGVTQTPRYLIKTRGQQVTLSCSPISGHRSVSWYQQTPGQGLQFLFEYFSETQRNKGNFPGRFSGRQFSNSRSEMNVSTLELGDSALYLCASSLGDRAYEQYFGPGTRLTVT.

The J gene is TRBJ1-4, the V gene TRBV13, with 9 positions matching TRBD1. V dropped 5 bases and J dropped 7; count of bases not matched to a gene: 5. The CDR3 loop spans 14 amino acids. The germline CDR1 and CDR2 sequences are PRHDT and FYEKMQ (reference sequence). The CDR3 sequence is CASSQGQGLEKLFF. For the CDR3, the DNA is TGTGCCAGCAGCCAGGGACAGGGCCTTGAAAAACTGTTTTTT.

This clone was observed a handful of times. The junction departs from germline at one end; a sequencing error may be responsible. V gene TRBV7-9 combines with J gene TRBJ1-1; D is unresolved. The CDR3 is 16 amino acids. Germline CDR1 is SEHNR and CDR2 is FQNEAQ (reference sequence). The chain's CDR3 is CASTLGGGPLNTEAFF. CDR3 sequence (DNA): TGTGCCAGCACCTTAGGTGGCGGGCCATTGAACACTGAAGCTTTCTTT.

There are a few counts of this clone. This chain uses TRBV7-3 with TRBJ1-1, with D perhaps TRBD1 (5 bases). The CDR3 consists of 13 residues. Per the germline V gene, CDR1 is SGHTA and CDR2 is FQGTGA. The V gene lost 5 bases and the J gene lost 3 bases, with 10 bases spanning the gap. CDR3 region: CASSRAGDTEAFF. The CDR3 nucleotides are TGTGCCAGCAGCCGAGCGGGGGACACTGAAGCTTTCTTT.

This clone came up a few times. This sequence joins TRBV6-6 and TRBJ2-1; 13 nucleotides line up with TRBD2. CDR3 size: 15 residues. The trim removed 0 bases at V and 7 bases at J, leaving 0 bases unmatched. The germline V gene encodes CDR1 MNHNY and CDR2 SVGAGI (reference sequence). The CDR3, as DNA: TGTGCCAGCAGTTACTCGACTAGCGGGAGGAATGAGCAGTTCTTC. It yields the protein CASSYSTSGRNEQFF.

The chain joins TRBV29-1 to TRBJ1-3; 12 bases fit TRBD1. In germline, CDR1 is SQVTM, CDR2 ANQGSEA. Trimming at V came to 7 bases and at J to 0 bases, leaving 13 bases not matched to a gene. The CDR3 has 18 amino acids. The CDR3 sequence is CSATGQGAGSGSGNTIYF. The CDR3 bases are TGCAGCGCCACGGGACAGGGGGCAGGTAGCGGCTCTGGAAACACCATATATTTT.